A single sample is the source of the 29 T cell receptor beta chains below, sequenced in a study of blood T cell repertoires in COVID-19. Repertoires were generated with immunoSEQ multiplex PCR, while TCRdb's copy carries only in-frame clones and drops some. The sample contains around 77,000 clones, 82% of which appear only once. Material for sequencing was peripheral blood. These receptors all come from a human donor in a cohort sampled during active COVID-19.

The chain links TRBV3-1 (or the pseudogene TRBV3-2) to TRBJ2-7; D is perhaps TRBD1 (5 bases). The CDR3 is made up of 12 amino acids. V was pared by 2 bases and J by 5 bases, with 7 bases between. Germline V gene lookup returns CDR1 LGHDT and CDR2 YNNKEL (reference sequence). CDR3 DNA sequence: TGTGCCAGCAGCCAAAACAGGAACGAGCAGTACTTC. Translating it yields CASSQNRNEQYF.

This chain uses TRBV9 with TRBJ1-2; D ambiguous. CDR3 length equals 13 residues. Trimming removed 4 bases from V and 4 bases from J, with 11 bases in between. Germline lookup yields CDR1 SGDLS and CDR2 YYNGEE. CDR3 amino acids: CASSQDGLYGYTF. For the CDR3, the DNA is TGTGCCAGCAGCCAGGACGGACTCTATGGCTACACCTTC.

The chain couples TRBV2 to TRBJ1-1; D might be TRBD1 (5 bases). From germline, CDR1 is SNHLY and CDR2 FYNNEI. The CDR3 sequence is 13 residues long. V was pared by 5 bases and J by 10 bases, with 17 bases between. CDR3 DNA sequence: TGTGCCAGCAGTCTGGGACTTGTGGATTTAGCTTTCTTT. Translated: CASSLGLVDLAFF.

The chain has TRBV12-5 and TRBJ2-2, with 10 bases that match TRBD1. Germline assignment: CDR1 LGHNT and CDR2 FRNRAP. The ends lost 6 bases at V and 3 bases at J; junction bases unmatched: 10. CDR3 size: 17 residues. The CDR3 DNA reads as TGTGCTAGTGGCCCCCGACAGGGGGCTCTCCACACCGGGGAGCTGTTTTTT. It specifies CASGPRQGALHTGELFF.

The chain combines TRBV4-3 with TRBJ1-3; D gene ambiguous. The CDR3 is made up of 16 amino acids. From germline, CDR1 is LGHNA and CDR2 YSLEER. Trimming left V 0 bases short and J 0 bases short, with 9 bases between. This chain's CDR3 is CASSQDPGPSGNTIYF. CDR3 nucleotides: TGCGCCAGCAGCCAAGACCCAGGCCCCTCTGGAAACACCATATATTTT.

This sequence joins TRBV6-1 and TRBJ1-2; a weak D match, TRBD1 (5 bases). Trimming cost V 3 bases and J 4 bases, with 15 bases left between them. This CDR3 comprises 15 residues. The germline V gene has CDR1 MNHNS and CDR2 SASEGT. CDR3 nucleotides: TGTGCCAGCAGTGAGTCTAGGACAATGATCTATGGCTACACCTTC. Amino acid sequence: CASSESRTMIYGYTF.

This clone was picked up one time. The chain combines TRBV5-1 with TRBJ2-7; tentative D call: TRBD2 (7 bases). V lost 4 bases, J lost 0 bases, and 14 bases lay in between. The CDR3 runs 15 residues. The V gene's germline CDR1 is SGHRS and CDR2 YFSETQ. CDR3 protein: CASSPGAGDSYEQYF. The CDR3 DNA sequence: TGCGCCAGCAGCCCAGGGGCGGGGGACTCCTACGAGCAGTACTTC.

This clone was observed a single time. The rearrangement links TRBV11-3 to TRBJ2-6; 9 bases align to TRBD1. The CDR3 consists of 16 residues. Germline trimming cut 5 bases from V and 3 bases from J; bases unmatched to any gene: 5. CDR1 is SGHNT, CDR2 YENEEA, per germline. The CDR3 is CASSDRDRDGANVLTF. Here the CDR3 DNA reads TGTGCCAGCAGCGACCGGGACAGGGATGGGGCCAACGTCCTGACTTTC.

This chain links TRBV6-4 with TRBJ2-5; D possibly corresponds to TRBD2 (6 bases). Germline assignment: CDR1 MRHNA and CDR2 SNTAGT. The V end was cut by 2 bases, the J end by 3 bases, with 16 bases between. The CDR3 loop spans 16 amino acids. CDR3 residues: CASSDRERNTEETQYF. The CDR3 DNA sequence: TGTGCCAGCAGTGACCGGGAGCGGAATACTGAAGAGACCCAGTACTTC.

This chain joins TRBV18 and TRBJ1-1; the D gene is possibly TRBD1 (5 bases). Germline lookup yields CDR1 KGHSH and CDR2 LQKENI. CDR3 length equals 16 residues. Trimming took 3 bases from V and 6 from J, leaving 20 bases between them. The CDR3 sequence is CASSPNLGRLGAEAFF. In DNA form, the CDR3 reads TGTGCCAGCTCACCTAACCTGGGGCGTCTGGGCGCTGAAGCTTTCTTT. Supplemented by reference TRBV18 and TRBJ1-1, the full variable domain reads NAGVMQNPRHLVRRRGQEARLRCSPMKGHSHVYWYRQLPEEGLKFMVYLQKENIIDESGMPKERFSAEFPKEGPSILRIQQVVRGDSAAYFCASSPNLGRLGAEAFFGQGTRLTVV.

This sequence joins TRBV5-1 and TRBJ2-7, with 12 bases aligning to TRBD2. The V gene's germline CDR1 is SGHRS and CDR2 YFSETQ. CDR3 length: 16 amino acids. V was pared by 4 bases and J by 2 bases, with 7 bases of the junction left unmatched. CDR3 in amino acids: CASSLLLAGGPYEQYF. The CDR3 DNA is TGCGCCAGCAGCCTCCTACTAGCGGGGGGACCCTACGAGCAGTACTTC. Full variable domain (remainder filled in from reference TRBV5-1 and TRBJ2-7): KAGVTQTPRYLIKTRGQQVTLSCSPISGHRSVSWYQQTPGQGLQFLFEYFSETQRNKGNFPGRFSGRQFSNSRSEMNVSTLELGDSALYLCASSLLLAGGPYEQYFGPGTRLTVT.

The V gene is TRBV30, the J gene TRBJ2-7; TRBD1 might be the D (5 bases). This CDR3 region has 12 residues. The germline V gene has CDR1 GTSNPN and CDR2 SVGIG (reference sequence). V lost 3 bases to trimming and J lost 3 bases, with 9 bases between them. The CDR3 DNA follows: TGTGCCTGGAGACCAGGGAACTACGAGCAGTACTTC. Translating gives CAWRPGNYEQYF.

This sequence joins TRBV7-9 and TRBJ1-6, with 9 bases matching TRBD1. This CDR3 has 16 residues. J was trimmed by 6 bases and V by 5 bases; bases with no gene match: 8. Germline values: CDR1 SEHNR, CDR2 FQNEAQ (reference sequence). The CDR3 coding sequence is TGTGCCAGCAGCCAGTCCGGGACAGGGACTAATTCACCCCTCCACTTT. Its translation: CASSQSGTGTNSPLHF.

This chain uses TRBV7-9 with TRBJ2-3; TRBD2 aligns across 10 bases. This CDR3 comprises 16 residues. Germline V gene data show CDR1 as SEHNR and CDR2 as FQNEAQ (reference sequence). V trimming: 5 bases; J trimming: 1 base; junction bases outside the gene matches: 6. Here the CDR3 DNA reads TGTGCCAGCAGCCATATAGCGGGGGGCCGCACAGATACGCAGTATTTT. It encodes CASSHIAGGRTDTQYF.

This clone was found once. The chain uses TRBV7-2 and TRBJ1-3, with 8 bases aligning to TRBD1. V shed 5 bases, J shed 2 bases, and the junction held 5 bases outside the gene matches. Looked up from germline, CDR1 is SGHTA and CDR2 is FQGNSA. This CDR3 spans 15 amino acids. The CDR3 bases are TGTGCCAGCAGCATACGGGGACAGGCTGGAAACACCATATATTTT. Translated: CASSIRGQAGNTIYF.

The chain links TRBV2 to TRBJ2-7; 9 bases map to TRBD1. This CDR3 contains 17 residues. J lost 0 bases, V lost 4 bases, and 10 bases had no gene match. Germline V gene data show CDR1 as SNHLY and CDR2 as FYNNEI. CDR3 nucleotides: TGTGCCAGCAGTGGGCTGGGACAGGGATACTCCTCCTACGAGCAGTACTTC. Translation gives CASSGLGQGYSSYEQYF.

This chain uses TRBV2 with TRBJ1-2, with no clear D. V dropped 11 bases and J dropped 3 bases, with 13 bases sitting between them. This CDR3 has 12 amino acids. Germline V gene data show CDR1 as SNHLY and CDR2 as FYNNEI. For the CDR3, the DNA is TGTGCCCTGCCCCTCGGGGACTATGGCTACACCTTC. Amino acid sequence: CALPLGDYGYTF.

The chain recombines TRBV19 with TRBJ1-2, with 8 bases aligning to TRBD1. Per germline, CDR1 LNHDA and CDR2 SQIVND (reference sequence). The CDR3 loop spans 19 amino acids. The trim removed 6 bases at V and 3 bases at J, leaving 21 bases unmatched. The CDR3: CASSRYQGALRSSYYGYTF. The CDR3 bases are TGTGCCAGTAGCCGTTATCAGGGGGCGCTCCGTTCTTCCTACTATGGCTACACCTTC.

The chain carries TRBV6-5 and TRBJ2-7, with D maybe TRBD1 (6 bases). Trimming cost V 6 bases and J 0 bases, with 9 bases left between them. The CDR3 totals 13 residues. Germline-derived CDR1 and CDR2 are MNHEY and SVGAGI. CDR3 nucleotides: TGTGCCAGCAGGACAGGCCCCTCCTACGAGCAGTACTTC. It yields the protein CASRTGPSYEQYF.

There are a few counts of this clone. The V and J genes are TRBV4-2 and TRBJ1-5, with a tentative D call TRBD1 (5 bases). Germline V gene sequence: CDR1 LGHNA, CDR2 YNFKEQ. Trimming cost V 0 bases and J 2 bases, with 11 bases left between them. The CDR3 covers 16 residues. CDR3 protein: CASSQDPQGRNQPQHF. CDR3 nucleotides: TGTGCCAGCAGCCAAGATCCTCAGGGTCGCAATCAGCCCCAGCATTTT.

This chain connects TRBV12-5 to TRBJ1-5, with 7 nucleotides matching TRBD1. The junction had 5 bases not matched to a gene; V was cut back by 6 bases and J by 0 bases. The germline V gene encodes CDR1 LGHNT and CDR2 FRNRAP. The CDR3 totals 15 residues. The CDR3 nucleotides are TGTGCTAGTGGCTCCGGGACAGATAGCAATCAGCCCCAGCATTTT. Translated: CASGSGTDSNQPQHF. Drawing the rest from reference TRBV12-5 and TRBJ1-5, the complete variable domain is DARVTQTPRHKVTEMGQEVTMRCQPILGHNTVFWYRQTMMQGLELLAYFRNRAPLDDSGMPKDRFSAEMPDATLATLKIQPSEPRDSAVYFCASGSGTDSNQPQHFGDGTRLSIL.

This sequence joins TRBV5-4 and TRBJ2-7; no clear D. The germline CDR1 and CDR2 sequences are SGHNT and YYREEE (reference sequence). V lost 4 bases and J 4 bases, leaving 12 bases between the germline ends. This CDR3 is 13 amino acids long. The CDR3 coding sequence is TGTGCCAGCAGCCAGAGCCCCGGGTACGAGCAGTACTTC. It translates to CASSQSPGYEQYF.

The chain combines TRBV19 with TRBJ1-4; no clear D. Germline V gene sequence: CDR1 LNHDA, CDR2 SQIVND (reference sequence). The CDR3 runs to 10 residues. V was trimmed by 8 bases and J by 4 bases, leaving 2 bases between them. The CDR3 DNA reads as TGTGCCAGTCTTAATGAAAAACTGTTTTTT. Its protein product is CASLNEKLFF.

This sequence joins TRBV6-1 and TRBJ1-5, with TRBD1 as a possible D gene (6 bases). CDR1 is MNHNS, CDR2 SASEGT, per germline. This CDR3 is built from 13 residues. Trimming left V 2 bases short and J 4 bases short, with 6 bases between. The CDR3 protein is CASSERGNQPQHF. CDR3 coding DNA: TGTGCCAGCAGTGAAAGGGGGAATCAGCCCCAGCATTTT.

This CDR3 is CASSILTGNTEAFF. Here the CDR3 DNA reads TGTGCCAGCAGTATATTGACAGGGAACACTGAAGCTTTCTTT. The chain combines TRBV2 with TRBJ1-1; tentatively, D is TRBD1 (6 bases). The CDR3 spans 14 residues. V was clipped by 5 bases and J by 1 base, with 11 bases between them. Germline values: CDR1 SNHLY, CDR2 FYNNEI.

The chain links TRBV20-1 to TRBJ2-3; D not resolved. CDR1 DFQATT and CDR2 SNEGSKA come from the germline V gene (reference sequence). The CDR3 covers 11 residues. CDR3 sequence: CSIQSTDTQYF. The CDR3 nucleotides are TGCAGCATACAAAGCACAGATACGCAGTATTTT.

The gene calls are TRBV12-3 or TRBV12-4 and TRBJ1-2; D uncertain. The CDR3 consists of 12 residues. Trimming removed 10 bases from V and 5 bases from J, with 14 bases in between. The CDR3 region is CAITRGFYGYTF. DNA of the CDR3: TGTGCCATCACACGGGGATTTTATGGCTACACCTTC.

The sample holds one count of this clone. V gene TRBV2 combines with J gene TRBJ2-5; a possible D gene is TRBD1 (5 bases). V lost 4 bases, J lost 5 bases, and 14 bases lay in between. The germline V gene encodes CDR1 SNHLY and CDR2 FYNNEI. This CDR3 contains 14 residues. The CDR3 DNA reads TGTGCCAGCAGTGGTTCGTCCAGGGCGGAGACCCAGTACTTC. As protein: CASSGSSRAETQYF. Based on the CDR3 plus reference TRBV2 and TRBJ2-5, the full variable domain is EPEVTQTPSHQVTQMGQEVILRCVPISNHLYFYWYRQILGQKVEFLVSFYNNEISEKSEIFDDQFSVERPDGSNFTLKIRSTKLEDSAMYFCASSGSSRAETQYFGPGTRLLVL.

V gene TRBV27 combines with J gene TRBJ2-3; 7 bases are a match to TRBD1. The V and J ends lost 5 bases and 1 base, in that order; junction bases with no gene match: 6. The CDR3 extends over 15 amino acids. Germline-derived CDR1 and CDR2 are MNHEY and SMNVEV (reference sequence). The CDR3 DNA sequence: TGTGCCAGCAGTCTAACGACAGGGCGCACAGATACGCAGTATTTT. Its protein product is CASSLTTGRTDTQYF.